Sequencing of this T cell receptor beta chain was carried out in a study of sequential checkpoint blockade in melanoma (dated by TCRdb to about 2019). Context from the whole study: In a 1:1 randomization, patients received either first-line nivolumab then ipilimumab (arm A) or ipilimumab then nivolumab (arm B). Maintenance nivolumab came after each of the two trial sequences.

After removal of 0 bases from V and 4 bases from J, the junction retains 5 bases not matched to a gene. The CDR3, cysteine through phenylalanine, is 18 amino acids long. Only CDR3 DNA is held: 54 bases, read in frame from base 1. CDR1 MGHRA and CDR2 YSYEKL are derived from the germline V gene. The immunoSEQ Assay was used to immunosequence TCRbeta CDR3 regions from genomic DNA. Genomic DNA was amplified by bias-controlled multiplex PCR before high-throughput sequencing. The published analysis was carried out like this. To quantify the absolute abundance of each unique TCRbeta CDR3 region, the sequences were collapsed and filtered. Clonality, defined as 1 minus Pielou's evenness, was calculated using only productive rearrangements. Clones with significantly greater frequencies in on-treatment versus baseline samples were identified using a previously published method. TCRdb re-hosts the immuneACCESS table, in-frame sequences only. Its copies lack some clones; in the studies checked, an unresolved V gene accounts for under half of them, and the cause for the rest is not known. Clone size and V and J calls were adopted from that table, with D and trimming inferred from the DNA. The table for this sample lists approximately 9,300 clones; around three quarters of them were counted only once. The ten most abundant clones make up approximately 13% of the sample.

This clone was picked up a small number of times. Its antigen specificity is not known. Nothing much larger sits one base from this clone, and base qualities are not available. Sample treatment or condition, as interpreted from the label and publication: randomized to nivolumab then ipilimumab (arm A) or the reverse (arm B). No trial patient had received prior DNA-damaging chemotherapy. Thawed PBMCs were sorted on a FACS Aria II flow cytometer to isolate live CD3+CD8+ cells negative for CD19 and CD56. Samples were obtained from patients with melanoma enrolled in CheckMate 064, a randomized, open-label phase II trial of sequential checkpoint blockade. Leukapheresis was used to collect peripheral blood mononuclear cells, which were then purified with Ficoll-Paque and frozen in human serum with around 10% DMSO. Immediately after sorting, the purity of the sorted blood CD3+CD8+ cells was confirmed to be >98%, and DNA was then extracted.

What the work shows at the level of the full study, not this receptor alone: Larger, independent patient cohorts are needed to validate the response-prediction model that combines TCR metrics and mutation burden.

The receptor's source is a human donor with melanoma. This specimen consisted of CD8+ T cells sorted from blood (inferred from file names), obtained from a patient given nivolumab and ipilimumab in sequence. The V gene is TRBV4-1 and the J gene is TRBJ2-2, and TRBD2 matches 13 of the central bases. In nucleotide form, the sequence is TGCGCCAGCAGCCAAGAGGTCACTAGCGGGAGGGCCACCGGGGAGCTGTTTTTT. It translates to CASSQEVTSGRATGELFF.